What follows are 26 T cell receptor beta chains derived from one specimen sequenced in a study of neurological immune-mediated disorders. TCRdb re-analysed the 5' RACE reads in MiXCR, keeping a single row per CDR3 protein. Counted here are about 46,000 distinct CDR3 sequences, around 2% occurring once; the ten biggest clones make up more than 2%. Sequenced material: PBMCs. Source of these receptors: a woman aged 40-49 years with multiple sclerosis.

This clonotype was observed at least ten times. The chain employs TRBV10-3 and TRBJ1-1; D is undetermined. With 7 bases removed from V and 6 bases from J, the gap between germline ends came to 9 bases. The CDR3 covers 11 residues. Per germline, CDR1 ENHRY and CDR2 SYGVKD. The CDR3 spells CAIKGRAEAFF. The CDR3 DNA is TGTGCCATCAAAGGTCGTGCTGAAGCTTTCTTT.

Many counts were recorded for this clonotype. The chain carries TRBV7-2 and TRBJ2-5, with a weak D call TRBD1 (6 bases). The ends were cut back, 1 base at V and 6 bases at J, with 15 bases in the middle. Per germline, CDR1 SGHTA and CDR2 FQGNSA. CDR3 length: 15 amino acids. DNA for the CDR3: TGTGCCAGCAGCTTAGATCCAGGGGCGACGAAGACCCAGTACTTC. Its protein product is CASSLDPGATKTQYF.

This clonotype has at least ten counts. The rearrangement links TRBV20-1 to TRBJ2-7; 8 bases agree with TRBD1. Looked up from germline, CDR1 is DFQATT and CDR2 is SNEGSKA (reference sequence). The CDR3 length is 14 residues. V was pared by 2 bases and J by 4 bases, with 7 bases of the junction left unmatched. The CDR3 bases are TGCAGTGCTAGAACCGGGACAGGTCAATACGAGCAGTACTTC. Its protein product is CSARTGTGQYEQYF.

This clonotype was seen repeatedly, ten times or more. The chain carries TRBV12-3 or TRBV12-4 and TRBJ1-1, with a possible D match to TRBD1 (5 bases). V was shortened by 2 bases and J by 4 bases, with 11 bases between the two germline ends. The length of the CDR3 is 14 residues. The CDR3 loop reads CASSLSHGGTEAFF. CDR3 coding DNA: TGTGCCAGCAGTTTATCCCACGGGGGCACTGAAGCTTTCTTT.

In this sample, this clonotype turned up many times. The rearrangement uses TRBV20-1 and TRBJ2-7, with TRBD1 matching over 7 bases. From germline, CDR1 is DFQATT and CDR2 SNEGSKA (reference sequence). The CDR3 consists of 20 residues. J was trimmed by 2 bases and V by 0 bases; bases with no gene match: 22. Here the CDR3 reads CSARDPWDSSPSHPTYEQYF. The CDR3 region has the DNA TGCAGTGCTAGAGATCCCTGGGACAGCTCGCCGAGTCACCCTACCTACGAGCAGTACTTC.

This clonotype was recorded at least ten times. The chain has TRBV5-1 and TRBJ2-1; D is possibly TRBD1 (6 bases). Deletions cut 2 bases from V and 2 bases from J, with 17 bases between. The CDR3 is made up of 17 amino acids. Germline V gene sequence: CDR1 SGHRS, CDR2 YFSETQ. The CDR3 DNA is TGCGCCAGCAGCTTAGCTCCGAGGGGGTCCACCTACAATGAGCAGTTCTTC. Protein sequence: CASSLAPRGSTYNEQFF.

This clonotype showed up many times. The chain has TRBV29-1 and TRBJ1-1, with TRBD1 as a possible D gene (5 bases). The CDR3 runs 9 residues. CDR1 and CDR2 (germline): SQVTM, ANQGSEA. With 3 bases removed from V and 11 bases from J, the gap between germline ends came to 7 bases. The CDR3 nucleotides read TGCAGCGTTGACAGGGACGCTTTCTTT. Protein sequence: CSVDRDAFF. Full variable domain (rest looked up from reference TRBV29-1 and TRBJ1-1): SAVISQKPSRDICQRGTSLTIQCQVDSQVTMMFWYRQQPGQSLTLIATANQGSEATYESGFVIDKFPISRPNLTFSTLTVSNMSPEDSSIYLCSVDRDAFFGQGTRLTVV.

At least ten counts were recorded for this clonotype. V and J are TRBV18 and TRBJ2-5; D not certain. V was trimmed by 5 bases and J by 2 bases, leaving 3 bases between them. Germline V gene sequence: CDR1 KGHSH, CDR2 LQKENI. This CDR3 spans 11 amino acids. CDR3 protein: CASSVQETQYF. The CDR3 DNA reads TGTGCCAGCTCAGTTCAAGAGACCCAGTACTTC.

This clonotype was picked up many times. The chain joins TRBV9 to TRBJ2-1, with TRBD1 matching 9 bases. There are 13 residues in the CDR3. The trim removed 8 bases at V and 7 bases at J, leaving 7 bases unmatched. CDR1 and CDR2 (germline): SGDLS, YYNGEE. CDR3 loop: CARWGQGGNEQFF. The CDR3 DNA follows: TGTGCCAGGTGGGGACAGGGCGGGAATGAGCAGTTCTTC.

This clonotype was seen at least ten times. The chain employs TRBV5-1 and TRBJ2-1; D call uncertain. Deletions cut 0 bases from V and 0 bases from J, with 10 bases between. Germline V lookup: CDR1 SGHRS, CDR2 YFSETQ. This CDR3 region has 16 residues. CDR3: CASSLGADLSYNEQFF. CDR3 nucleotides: TGCGCCAGCAGCTTGGGGGCAGATCTCTCCTACAATGAGCAGTTCTTC.

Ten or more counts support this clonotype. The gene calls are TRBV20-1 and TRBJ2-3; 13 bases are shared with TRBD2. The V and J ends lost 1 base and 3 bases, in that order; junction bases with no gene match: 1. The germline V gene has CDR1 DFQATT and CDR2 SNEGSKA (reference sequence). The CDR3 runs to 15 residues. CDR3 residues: CSARGLAGGTDTQYF. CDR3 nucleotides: TGCAGTGCTAGAGGACTAGCGGGGGGAACAGATACGCAGTATTTT.

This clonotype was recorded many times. The CDR3 DNA reads TGTGCCATCAGTGAAGGGGGACACTATGGCTACACCTTC. Encoded protein: CAISEGGHYGYTF. The rearrangement joins TRBV10-3 to TRBJ1-2; weak D call: TRBD1 (6 bases). V was cut by 3 bases and J by 3 bases, with 8 bases left in between. This CDR3 is 13 amino acids long. The germline gives CDR1 ENHRY, CDR2 SYGVKD.

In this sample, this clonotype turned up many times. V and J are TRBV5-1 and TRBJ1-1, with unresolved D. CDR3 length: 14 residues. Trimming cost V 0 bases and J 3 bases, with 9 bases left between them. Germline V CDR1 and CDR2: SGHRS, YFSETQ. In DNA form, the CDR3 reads TGCGCCAGCAGCTTGGTAATAGCGGACACTGAAGCTTTCTTT. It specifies CASSLVIADTEAFF.

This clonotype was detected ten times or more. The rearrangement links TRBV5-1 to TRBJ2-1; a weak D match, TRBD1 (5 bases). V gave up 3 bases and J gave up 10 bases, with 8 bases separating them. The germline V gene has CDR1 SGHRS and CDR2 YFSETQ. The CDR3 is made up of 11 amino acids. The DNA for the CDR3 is TGCGCCAGCAGCTGGGGCCTGGAGCAGTTCTTC. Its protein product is CASSWGLEQFF.

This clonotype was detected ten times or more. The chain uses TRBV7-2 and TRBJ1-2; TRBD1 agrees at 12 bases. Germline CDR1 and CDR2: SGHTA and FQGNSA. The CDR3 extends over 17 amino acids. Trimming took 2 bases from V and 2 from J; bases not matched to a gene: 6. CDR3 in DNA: TGTGCCAGCAGCTTAAGAGGGGACAGGGGGCAGAACTATGGCTACACCTTC. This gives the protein CASSLRGDRGQNYGYTF.

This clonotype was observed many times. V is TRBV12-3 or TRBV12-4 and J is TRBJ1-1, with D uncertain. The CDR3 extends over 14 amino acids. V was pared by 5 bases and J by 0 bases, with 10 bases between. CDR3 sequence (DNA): TGTGCCAGCAGTCCCTCCGGCTTGAACACTGAAGCTTTCTTT. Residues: CASSPSGLNTEAFF.

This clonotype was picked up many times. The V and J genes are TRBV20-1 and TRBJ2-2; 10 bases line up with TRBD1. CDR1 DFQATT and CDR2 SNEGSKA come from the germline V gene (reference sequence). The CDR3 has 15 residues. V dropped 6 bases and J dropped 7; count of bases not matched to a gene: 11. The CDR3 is CSARRQGAPDGELFF. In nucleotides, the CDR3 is TGCAGTGCGCGGCGACAGGGGGCCCCGGACGGGGAGCTGTTTTTT.

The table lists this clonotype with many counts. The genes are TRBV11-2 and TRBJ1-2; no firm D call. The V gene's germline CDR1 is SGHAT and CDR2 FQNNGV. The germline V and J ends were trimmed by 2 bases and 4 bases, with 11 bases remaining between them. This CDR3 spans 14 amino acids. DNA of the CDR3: TGTGCCAGCAGCTTATCGAGCGGCAGCTATGGCTACACCTTC. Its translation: CASSLSSGSYGYTF.

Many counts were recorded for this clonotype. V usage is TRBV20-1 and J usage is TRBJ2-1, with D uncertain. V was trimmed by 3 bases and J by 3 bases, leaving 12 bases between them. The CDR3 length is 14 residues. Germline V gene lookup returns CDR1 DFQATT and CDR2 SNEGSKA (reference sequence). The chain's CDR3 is CSASVPPIYNEQFF. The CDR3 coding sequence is TGCAGTGCTAGCGTTCCCCCAATCTACAATGAGCAGTTCTTC.

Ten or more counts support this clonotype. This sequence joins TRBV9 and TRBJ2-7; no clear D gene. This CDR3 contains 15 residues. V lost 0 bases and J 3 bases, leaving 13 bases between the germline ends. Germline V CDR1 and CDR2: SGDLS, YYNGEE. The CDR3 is CASSVGLGSVYEQYF. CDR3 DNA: TGTGCCAGCAGCGTAGGACTGGGAAGCGTCTACGAGCAGTACTTC.

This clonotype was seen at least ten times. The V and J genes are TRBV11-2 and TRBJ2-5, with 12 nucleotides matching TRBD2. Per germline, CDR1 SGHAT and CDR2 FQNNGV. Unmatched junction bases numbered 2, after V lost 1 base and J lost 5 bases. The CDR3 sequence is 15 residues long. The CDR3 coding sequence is TGTGCCAGCAGCTTAGCCGGGACTAGCGGGGAGACCCAGTACTTC. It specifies CASSLAGTSGETQYF.

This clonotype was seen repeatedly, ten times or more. The CDR3 loop is CASSPSGGDQPQHF. CDR3 in DNA: TGTGCCAGCTCACCGTCAGGGGGAGATCAGCCCCAGCATTTT. This chain joins TRBV18 and TRBJ1-5; 7 bases are a match to TRBD1. This CDR3 comprises 14 residues. Germline V gene sequence: CDR1 KGHSH, CDR2 LQKENI. V gave up 3 bases and J gave up 5 bases; unmatched junction bases: 4.

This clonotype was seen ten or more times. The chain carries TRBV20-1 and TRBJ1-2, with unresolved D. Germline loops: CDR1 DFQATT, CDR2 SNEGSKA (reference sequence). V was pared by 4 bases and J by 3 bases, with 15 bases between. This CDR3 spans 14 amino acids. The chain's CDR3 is CSATHSTLHYGYTF. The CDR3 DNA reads TGCAGTGCTACCCACAGTACCCTTCACTATGGCTACACCTTC.

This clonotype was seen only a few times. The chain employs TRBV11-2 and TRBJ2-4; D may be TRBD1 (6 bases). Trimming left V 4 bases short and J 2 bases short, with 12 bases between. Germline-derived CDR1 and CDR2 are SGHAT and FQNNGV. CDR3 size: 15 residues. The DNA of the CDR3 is TGTGCCAGCAGCTACACAGGGCCCACCAAAAACATTCAGTACTTC. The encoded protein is CASSYTGPTKNIQYF. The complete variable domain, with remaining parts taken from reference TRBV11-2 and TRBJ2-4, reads EAGVAQSPRYKIIEKRQSVAFWCNPISGHATLYWYQQILGQGPKLLIQFQNNGVVDDSQLPKDRFSAERLKGVDSTLKIQPAKLEDSAVYLCASSYTGPTKNIQYFGAGTRLSVL.

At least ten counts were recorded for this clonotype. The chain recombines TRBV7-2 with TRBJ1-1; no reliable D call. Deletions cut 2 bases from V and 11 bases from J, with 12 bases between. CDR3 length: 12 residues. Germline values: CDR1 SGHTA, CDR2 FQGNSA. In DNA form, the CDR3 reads TGTGCCAGCAGCTTACTTCGAGCTGGGGCTTTCTTT. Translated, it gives CASSLLRAGAFF.

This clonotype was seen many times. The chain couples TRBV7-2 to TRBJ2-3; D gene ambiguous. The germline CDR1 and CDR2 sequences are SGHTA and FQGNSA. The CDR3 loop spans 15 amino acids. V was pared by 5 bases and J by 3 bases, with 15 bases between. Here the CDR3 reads CASSPNRIMTDTQYF. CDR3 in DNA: TGTGCCAGCAGCCCGAACAGAATCATGACAGATACGCAGTATTTT. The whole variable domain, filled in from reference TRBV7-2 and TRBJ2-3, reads GAGVSQSPSNKVTEKGKDVELRCDPISGHTALYWYRQSLGQGLEFLIYFQGNSAPDKSGLPSDRFSAERTGGSVSTLTIQRTQQEDSAVYLCASSPNRIMTDTQYFGPGTRLTVL.